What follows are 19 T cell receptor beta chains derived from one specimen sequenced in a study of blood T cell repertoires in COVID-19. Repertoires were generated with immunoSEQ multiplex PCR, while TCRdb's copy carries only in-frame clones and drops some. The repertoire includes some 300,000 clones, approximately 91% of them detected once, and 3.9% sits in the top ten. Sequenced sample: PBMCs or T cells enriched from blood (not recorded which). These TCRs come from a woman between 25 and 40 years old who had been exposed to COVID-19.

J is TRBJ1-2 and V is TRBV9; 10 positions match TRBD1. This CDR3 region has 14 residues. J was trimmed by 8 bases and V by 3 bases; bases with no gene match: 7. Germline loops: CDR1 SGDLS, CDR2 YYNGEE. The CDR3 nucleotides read TGTGCCAGCAGCGCCTTAGGGACAGGGGACGGCTACACCTTC. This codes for CASSALGTGDGYTF.

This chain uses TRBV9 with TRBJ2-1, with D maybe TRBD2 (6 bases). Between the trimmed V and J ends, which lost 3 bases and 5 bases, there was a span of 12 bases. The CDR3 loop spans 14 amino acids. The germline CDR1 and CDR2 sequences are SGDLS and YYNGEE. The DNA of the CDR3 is TGTGCCAGCAGCGAGACCGGGACTGACAATGAGCAGTTCTTC. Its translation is CASSETGTDNEQFF.

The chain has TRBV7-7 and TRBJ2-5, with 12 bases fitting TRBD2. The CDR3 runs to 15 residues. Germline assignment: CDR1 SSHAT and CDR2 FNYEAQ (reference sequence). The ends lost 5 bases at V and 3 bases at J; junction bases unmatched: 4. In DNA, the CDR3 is TGTGCCAGCAGCGCAGGACTAGCGGGGAAAGAGACCCAGTACTTC. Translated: CASSAGLAGKETQYF.

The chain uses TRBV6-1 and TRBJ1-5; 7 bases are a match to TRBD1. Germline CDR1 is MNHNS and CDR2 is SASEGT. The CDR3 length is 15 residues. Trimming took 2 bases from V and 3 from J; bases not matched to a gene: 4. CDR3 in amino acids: CASSESRGANQPQHF. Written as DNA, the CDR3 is TGTGCCAGCAGTGAAAGCAGGGGGGCCAATCAGCCCCAGCATTTT.

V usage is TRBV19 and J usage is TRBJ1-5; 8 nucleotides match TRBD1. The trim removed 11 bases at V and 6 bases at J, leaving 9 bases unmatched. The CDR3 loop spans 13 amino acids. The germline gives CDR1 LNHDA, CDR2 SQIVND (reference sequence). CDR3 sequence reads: CAVQGAQSQPQHF. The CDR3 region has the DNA TGTGCCGTTCAGGGGGCGCAGAGTCAGCCCCAGCATTTT.

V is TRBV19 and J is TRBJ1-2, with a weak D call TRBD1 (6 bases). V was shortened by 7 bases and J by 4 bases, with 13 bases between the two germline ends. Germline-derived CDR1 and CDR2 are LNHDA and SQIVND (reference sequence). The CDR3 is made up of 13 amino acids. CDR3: CASTGIGGYGYTF. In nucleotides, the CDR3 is TGTGCCAGTACCGGAATAGGGGGCTATGGCTACACCTTC.

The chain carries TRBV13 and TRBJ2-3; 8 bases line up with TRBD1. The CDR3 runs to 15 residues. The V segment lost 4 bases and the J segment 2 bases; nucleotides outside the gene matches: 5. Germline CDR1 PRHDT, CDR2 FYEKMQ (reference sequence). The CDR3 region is CASSSADRDTDTQYF. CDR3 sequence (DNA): TGTGCCAGCAGCTCCGCGGACAGGGACACAGATACGCAGTATTTT.

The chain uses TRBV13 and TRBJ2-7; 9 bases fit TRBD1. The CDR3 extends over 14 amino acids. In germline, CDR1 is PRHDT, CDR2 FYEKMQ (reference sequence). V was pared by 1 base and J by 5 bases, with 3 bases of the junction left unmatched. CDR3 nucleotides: TGTGCCAGCAGCTTAGCGTACAGGGGGCACGAGCAGTACTTC. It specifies CASSLAYRGHEQYF.

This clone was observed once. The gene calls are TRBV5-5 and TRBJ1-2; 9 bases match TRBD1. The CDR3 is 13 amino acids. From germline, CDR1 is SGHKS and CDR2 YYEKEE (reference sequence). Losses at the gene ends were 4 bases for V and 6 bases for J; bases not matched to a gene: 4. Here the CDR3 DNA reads TGTGCCAGCAGCACCGGGACAGGGCATGGCTACACCTTC. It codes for CASSTGTGHGYTF.

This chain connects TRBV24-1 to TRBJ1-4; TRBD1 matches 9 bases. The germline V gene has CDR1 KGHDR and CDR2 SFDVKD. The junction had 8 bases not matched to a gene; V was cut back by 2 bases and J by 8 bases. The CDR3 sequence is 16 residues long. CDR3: CATSDWPGQGDEKLFF. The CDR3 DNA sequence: TGTGCCACCAGTGATTGGCCGGGACAGGGAGACGAAAAACTGTTTTTT.

CDR3 DNA sequence: TGCGCCAGCAGCTTAGGGCTAGCAGCAGATACGCAGTATTTT. Translation gives CASSLGLAADTQYF. The chain uses TRBV5-1 and TRBJ2-3; D might be TRBD2 (5 bases). Germline assignment: CDR1 SGHRS and CDR2 YFSETQ. This CDR3 has 14 amino acids. V was trimmed by 2 bases and J by 4 bases, leaving 11 bases between them.

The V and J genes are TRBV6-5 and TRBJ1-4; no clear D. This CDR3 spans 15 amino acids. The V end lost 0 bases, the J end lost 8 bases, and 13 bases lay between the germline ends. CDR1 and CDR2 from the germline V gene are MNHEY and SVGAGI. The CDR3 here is CASSYSLEVGEKLFF. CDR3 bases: TGTGCCAGCAGTTACTCGTTGGAGGTTGGAGAAAAACTGTTTTTT.

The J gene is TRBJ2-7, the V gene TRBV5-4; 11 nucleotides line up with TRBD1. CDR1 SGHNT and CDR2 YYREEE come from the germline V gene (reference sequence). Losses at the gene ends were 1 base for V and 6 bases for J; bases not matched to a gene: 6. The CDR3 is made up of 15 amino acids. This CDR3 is CASSLMGQGVSEQYF. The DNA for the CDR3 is TGTGCCAGCAGCTTGATGGGACAGGGGGTCAGCGAGCAGTACTTC.

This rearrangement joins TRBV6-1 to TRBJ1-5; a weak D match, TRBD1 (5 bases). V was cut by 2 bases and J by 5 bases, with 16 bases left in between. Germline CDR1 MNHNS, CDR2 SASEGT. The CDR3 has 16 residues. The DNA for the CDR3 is TGTGCCAGCAGTGAACCCCGGGACTTCTATCATCAGCCCCAGCATTTT. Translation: CASSEPRDFYHQPQHF.

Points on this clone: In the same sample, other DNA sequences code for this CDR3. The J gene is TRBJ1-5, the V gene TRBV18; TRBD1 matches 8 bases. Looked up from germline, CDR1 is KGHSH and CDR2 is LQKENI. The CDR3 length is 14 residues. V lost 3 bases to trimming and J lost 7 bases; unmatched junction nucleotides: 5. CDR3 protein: CASSPDRVGQPQHF. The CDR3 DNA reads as TGTGCCAGCTCACCGGACAGGGTCGGCCAGCCCCAGCATTTT. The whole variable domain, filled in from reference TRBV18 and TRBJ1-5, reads NAGVMQNPRHLVRRRGQEARLRCSPMKGHSHVYWYRQLPEEGLKFMVYLQKENIIDESGMPKERFSAEFPKEGPSILRIQQVVRGDSAAYFCASSPDRVGQPQHFGDGTRLSIL.

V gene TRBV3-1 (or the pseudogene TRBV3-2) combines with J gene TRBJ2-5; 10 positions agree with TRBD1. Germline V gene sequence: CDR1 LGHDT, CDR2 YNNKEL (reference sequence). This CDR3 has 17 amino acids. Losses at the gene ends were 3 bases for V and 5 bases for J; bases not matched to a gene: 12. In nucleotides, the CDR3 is TGTGCCAGCAGCCAGACACACCTGGGACAGGGGTCGGAGACCCAGTACTTC. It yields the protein CASSQTHLGQGSETQYF.

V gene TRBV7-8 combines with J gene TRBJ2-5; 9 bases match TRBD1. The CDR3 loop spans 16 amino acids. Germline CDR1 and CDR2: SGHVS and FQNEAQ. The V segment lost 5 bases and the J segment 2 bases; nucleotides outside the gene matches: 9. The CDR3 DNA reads TGTGCCAGCAGCCGAGGACGGACAGGGGTTCAAGAGACCCAGTACTTC. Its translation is CASSRGRTGVQETQYF.

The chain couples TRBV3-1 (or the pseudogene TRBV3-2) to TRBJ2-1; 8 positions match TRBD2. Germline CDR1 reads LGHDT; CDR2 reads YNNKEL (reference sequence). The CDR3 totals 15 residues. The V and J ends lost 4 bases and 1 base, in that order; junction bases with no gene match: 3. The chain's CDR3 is CASSRASGSYNEQFF. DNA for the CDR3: TGTGCCAGCAGCCGGGCTAGCGGGTCCTACAATGAGCAGTTCTTC.

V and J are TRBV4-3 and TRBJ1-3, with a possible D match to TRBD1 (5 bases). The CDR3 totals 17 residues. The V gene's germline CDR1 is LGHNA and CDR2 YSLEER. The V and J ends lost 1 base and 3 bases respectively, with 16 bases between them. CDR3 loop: CASSQAGRGDFGNTIYF. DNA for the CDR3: TGCGCCAGCAGCCAAGCTGGGCGGGGGGACTTTGGAAACACCATATATTTT.